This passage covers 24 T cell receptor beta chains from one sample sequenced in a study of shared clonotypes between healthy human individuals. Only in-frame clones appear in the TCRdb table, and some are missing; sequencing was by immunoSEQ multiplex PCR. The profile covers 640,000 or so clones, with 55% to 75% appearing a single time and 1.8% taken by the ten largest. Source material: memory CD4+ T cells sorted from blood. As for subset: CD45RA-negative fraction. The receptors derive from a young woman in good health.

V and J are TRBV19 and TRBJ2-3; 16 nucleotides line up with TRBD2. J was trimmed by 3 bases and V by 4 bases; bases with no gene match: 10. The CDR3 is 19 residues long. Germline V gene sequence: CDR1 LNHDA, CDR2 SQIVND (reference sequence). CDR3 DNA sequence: TGTGCCAGTAGTACCACGGGACTAGCGGGAGGGCTCTATACAGATACGCAGTATTTT. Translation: CASSTTGLAGGLYTDTQYF.

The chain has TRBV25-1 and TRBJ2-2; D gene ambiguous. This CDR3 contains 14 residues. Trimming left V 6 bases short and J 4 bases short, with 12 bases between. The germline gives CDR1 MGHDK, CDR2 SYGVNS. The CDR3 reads CASRPVDGTGELFF. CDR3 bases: TGTGCCAGCAGACCCGTGGACGGCACCGGGGAGCTGTTTTTT.

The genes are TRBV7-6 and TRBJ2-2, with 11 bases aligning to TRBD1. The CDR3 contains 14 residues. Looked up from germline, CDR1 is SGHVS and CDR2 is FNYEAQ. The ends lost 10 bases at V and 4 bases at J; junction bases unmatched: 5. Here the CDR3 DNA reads TGTGCCACCCCGGGGACAGGGGGCACCGGGGAGCTGTTTTTT. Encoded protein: CATPGTGGTGELFF.

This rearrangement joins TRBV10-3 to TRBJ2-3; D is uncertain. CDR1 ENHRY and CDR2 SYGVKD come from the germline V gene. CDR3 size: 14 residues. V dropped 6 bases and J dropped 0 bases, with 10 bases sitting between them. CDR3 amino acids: CAISATLSTDTQYF. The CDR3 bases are TGTGCCATCAGCGCGACTTTAAGCACAGATACGCAGTATTTT.

CDR3: CASSSDRFGYTF. CDR3 nucleotides: TGTGCCAGCAGCTCAGACAGGTTTGGCTACACCTTC. The chain recombines TRBV11-2 with TRBJ1-2; D is possibly TRBD1 (6 bases). CDR3 length equals 12 residues. Between the trimmed V and J ends, which lost 4 bases and 7 bases, there was a span of 10 bases. In germline, CDR1 is SGHAT, CDR2 FQNNGV.

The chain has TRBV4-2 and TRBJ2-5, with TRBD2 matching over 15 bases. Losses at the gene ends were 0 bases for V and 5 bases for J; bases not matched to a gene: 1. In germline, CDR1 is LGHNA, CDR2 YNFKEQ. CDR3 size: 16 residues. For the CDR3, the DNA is TGTGCCAGCAGCCAAGATGGGACTAGCGGGAGGGAGACCCAGTACTTC. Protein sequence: CASSQDGTSGRETQYF.

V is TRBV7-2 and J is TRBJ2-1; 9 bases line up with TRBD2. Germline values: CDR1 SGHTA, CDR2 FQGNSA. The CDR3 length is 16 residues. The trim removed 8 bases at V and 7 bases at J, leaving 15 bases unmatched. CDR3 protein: CASRTLGREGQNEQFF. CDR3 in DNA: TGTGCCAGCCGTACACTGGGGCGGGAGGGCCAGAATGAGCAGTTCTTC.

CDR3 bases: TGTGCCTGGAGTCAGCTAGGATTAGATACGCAGTATTTT. Translation: CAWSQLGLDTQYF. This sequence joins TRBV30 and TRBJ2-3; D gene uncertain. Trimming left V 2 bases short and J 5 bases short, with 11 bases between. Germline V lookup: CDR1 GTSNPN, CDR2 SVGIG (reference sequence). This CDR3 has 13 residues.

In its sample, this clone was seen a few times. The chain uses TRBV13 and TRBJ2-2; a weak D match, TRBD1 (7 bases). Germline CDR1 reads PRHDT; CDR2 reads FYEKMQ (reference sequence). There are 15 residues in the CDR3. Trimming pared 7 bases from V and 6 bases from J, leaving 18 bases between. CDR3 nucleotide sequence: TGTGCCAGCAAGAGACAGGGATCGGGGGCCGGGGAGCTGTTTTTT. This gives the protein CASKRQGSGAGELFF.

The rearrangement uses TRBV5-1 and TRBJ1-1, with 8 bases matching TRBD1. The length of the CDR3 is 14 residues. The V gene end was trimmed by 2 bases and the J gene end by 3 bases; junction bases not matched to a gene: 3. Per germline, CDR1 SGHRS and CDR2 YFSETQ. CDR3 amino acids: CASSLQGDHTEAFF. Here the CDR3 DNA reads TGCGCCAGCAGCTTACAGGGGGATCACACTGAAGCTTTCTTT. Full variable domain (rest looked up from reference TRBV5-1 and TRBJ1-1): KAGVTQTPRYLIKTRGQQVTLSCSPISGHRSVSWYQQTPGQGLQFLFEYFSETQRNKGNFPGRFSGRQFSNSRSEMNVSTLELGDSALYLCASSLQGDHTEAFFGQGTRLTVV.

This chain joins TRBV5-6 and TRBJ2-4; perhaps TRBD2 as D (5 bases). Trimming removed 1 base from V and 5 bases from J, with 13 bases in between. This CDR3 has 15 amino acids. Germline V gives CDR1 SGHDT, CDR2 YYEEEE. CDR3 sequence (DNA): TGTGCCAGCAGCTTGAATGGGGAGTGGGAAAACATTCAGTACTTC. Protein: CASSLNGEWENIQYF.

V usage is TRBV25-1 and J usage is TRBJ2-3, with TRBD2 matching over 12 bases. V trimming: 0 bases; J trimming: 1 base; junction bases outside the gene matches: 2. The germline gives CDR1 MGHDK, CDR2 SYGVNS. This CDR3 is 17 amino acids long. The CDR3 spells CASSEYTSGRRTDTQYF. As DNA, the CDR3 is TGTGCCAGCAGTGAATATACTAGCGGGAGGCGCACAGATACGCAGTATTTT.

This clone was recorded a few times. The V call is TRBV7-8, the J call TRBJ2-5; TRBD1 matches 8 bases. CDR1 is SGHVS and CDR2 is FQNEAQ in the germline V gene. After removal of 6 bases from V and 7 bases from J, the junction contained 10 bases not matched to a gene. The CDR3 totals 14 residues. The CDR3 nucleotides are TGTGCCAGCAGACTGACGCCAGGGGGCGCGACCCAGTACTTC. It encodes CASRLTPGGATQYF.

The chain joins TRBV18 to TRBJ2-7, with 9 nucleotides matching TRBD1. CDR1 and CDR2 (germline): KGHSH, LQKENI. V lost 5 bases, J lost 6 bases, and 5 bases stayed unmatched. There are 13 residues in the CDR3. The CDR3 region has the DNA TGTGCCAGCTCAGGGACAGGGAGAAGCGAGCAGTACTTC. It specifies CASSGTGRSEQYF.

The CDR3 reads CANLDTSTDTQYF. In nucleotides, the CDR3 is TGTGCCAACCTAGACACTAGCACAGATACGCAGTATTTT. The chain links TRBV28 to TRBJ2-3, with D unresolved. Germline V CDR1 and CDR2: MDHEN, SYDVKM. The ends were cut back, 10 bases at V and 0 bases at J, with 11 bases in the middle. The CDR3 has 13 amino acids.

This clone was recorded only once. This CDR3 reads CSVETFGGAYGYTF. The CDR3, as DNA: TGCAGCGTTGAAACCTTCGGGGGGGCCTATGGCTACACCTTC. The J gene is TRBJ1-2, the V gene TRBV29-1; tentatively, D is TRBD1 (6 bases). Germline V gene lookup returns CDR1 SQVTM and CDR2 ANQGSEA. V lost 2 bases and J lost 4, with 14 bases in between. The CDR3 totals 14 residues. The full variable domain, its missing parts supplied by reference TRBV29-1 and TRBJ1-2, is SAVISQKPSRDICQRGTSLTIQCQVDSQVTMMFWYRQQPGQSLTLIATANQGSEATYESGFVIDKFPISRPNLTFSTLTVSNMSPEDSSIYLCSVETFGGAYGYTFGSGTRLTVV.

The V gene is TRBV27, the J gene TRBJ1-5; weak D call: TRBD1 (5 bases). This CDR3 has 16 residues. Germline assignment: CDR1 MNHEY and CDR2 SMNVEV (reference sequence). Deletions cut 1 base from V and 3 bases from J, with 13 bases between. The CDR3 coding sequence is TGTGCCAGCAGTTTATATGCCGTGACAGTCAATCAGCCCCAGCATTTT. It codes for CASSLYAVTVNQPQHF.

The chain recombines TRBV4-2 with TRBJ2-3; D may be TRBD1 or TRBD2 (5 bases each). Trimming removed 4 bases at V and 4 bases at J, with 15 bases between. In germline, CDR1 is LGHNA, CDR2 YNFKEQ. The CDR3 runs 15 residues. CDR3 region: CASSRDQNVPDTQYF. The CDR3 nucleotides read TGTGCCAGCAGCCGGGACCAGAATGTCCCAGATACGCAGTATTTT.

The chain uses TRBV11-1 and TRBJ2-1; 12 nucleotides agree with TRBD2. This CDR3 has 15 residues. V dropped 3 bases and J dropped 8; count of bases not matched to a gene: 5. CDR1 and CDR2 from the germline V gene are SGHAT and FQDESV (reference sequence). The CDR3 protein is CASSLTSGSSHEQFF. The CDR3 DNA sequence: TGTGCCAGCAGCTTGACTAGCGGGAGTTCGCATGAGCAGTTCTTC. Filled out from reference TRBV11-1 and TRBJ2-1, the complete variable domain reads EAEVAQSPRYKITEKSQAVAFWCDPISGHATLYWYRQILGQGPELLVQFQDESVVDDSQLPKDRFSAERLKGVDSTLKIQPAELGDSAMYLCASSLTSGSSHEQFFGPGTRLTVL.

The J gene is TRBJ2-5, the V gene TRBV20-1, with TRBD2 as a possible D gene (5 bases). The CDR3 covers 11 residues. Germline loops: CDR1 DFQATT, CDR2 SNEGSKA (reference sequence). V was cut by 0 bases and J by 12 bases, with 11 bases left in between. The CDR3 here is CSARDPDGEYF. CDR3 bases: TGCAGTGCTAGAGATCCGGACGGGGAGTACTTC.

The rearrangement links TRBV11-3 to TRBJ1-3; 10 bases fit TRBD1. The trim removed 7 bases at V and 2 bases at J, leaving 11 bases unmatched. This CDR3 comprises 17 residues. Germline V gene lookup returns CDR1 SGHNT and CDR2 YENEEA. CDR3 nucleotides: TGTGCCAGCATACCGGGACAGGGGTATGAGGCTGGAAACACCATATATTTT. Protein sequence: CASIPGQGYEAGNTIYF.

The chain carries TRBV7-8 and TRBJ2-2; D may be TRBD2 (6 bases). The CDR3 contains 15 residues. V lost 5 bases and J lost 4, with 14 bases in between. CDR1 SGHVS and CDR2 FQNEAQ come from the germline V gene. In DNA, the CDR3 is TGTGCCAGCAGCCCGGAGGGCCAGGTCACCGGGGAGCTGTTTTTT. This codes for CASSPEGQVTGELFF.

The CDR3 loop is CASRIEGFNTEAFF. The CDR3 DNA follows: TGTGCCAGCAGGATTGAAGGGTTCAACACTGAAGCTTTCTTT. The rearrangement uses TRBV7-9 and TRBJ1-1; D call uncertain. In germline, CDR1 is SEHNR, CDR2 FQNEAQ (reference sequence). This CDR3 is built from 14 residues. With 6 bases removed from V and 2 bases from J, the gap between germline ends came to 13 bases.

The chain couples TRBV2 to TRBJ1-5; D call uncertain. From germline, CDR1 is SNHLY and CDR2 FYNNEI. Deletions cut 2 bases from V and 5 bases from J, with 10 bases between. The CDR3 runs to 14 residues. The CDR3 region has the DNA TGTGCCAGCAGTGAAATGACGGGAGATCAGCCCCAGCATTTT. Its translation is CASSEMTGDQPQHF. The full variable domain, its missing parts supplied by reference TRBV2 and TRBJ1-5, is EPEVTQTPSHQVTQMGQEVILRCVPISNHLYFYWYRQILGQKVEFLVSFYNNEISEKSEIFDDQFSVERPDGSNFTLKIRSTKLEDSAMYFCASSEMTGDQPQHFGDGTRLSIL.